This T cell receptor beta chain is drawn from a study of blood T cell repertoires in COVID-19. In the study's own analysis: By means of reference gene primer amplification, nucleated cell counts were estimated. Measured with immunoSEQ multiplex PCR; TCRdb has only the in-frame clones, and not every one. From that table come the V and J calls and clone size; the DNA was used to work out D and trimming. The data hold hundreds of thousands of clones, with over 75% observed a single time. The CDR3 spans 17 residues. With 2 bases clipped from V and 0 bases from J, the junction kept 7 bases outside the gene matches. Germline CDR1 reads SEHNR; CDR2 reads FQNEAQ (reference sequence). Participants spanned ages about 18 to 100 years and resided in about two dozen US areas. Exposed volunteers were people who met a COVID-19 case within 2 weeks before study entry.

Specimen: PBMCs or T cells enriched from blood (not recorded which). The V call is TRBV7-9, the J call TRBJ1-3, with TRBD1 matching 7 bases. The origin of this receptor is a woman aged 18-35 years who had been exposed to COVID-19. The CDR3 loop reads CASSLRGQLISGNTIYF. The CDR3 DNA reads TGTGCCAGCAGCTTAAGGGGACAGCTTATCTCTGGAAACACCATATATTTT.